Below are 20 T cell receptor beta chains sequenced from a single sample in a study of T-cell memory formation after mild COVID-19. MiXCR, run by TCRdb on the 5' RACE reads, gives a single entry per CDR3 protein. The sample lists 300,000 to 350,000 distinct CDR3 sequences, around an eighth occurring once. The source material was PBMCs or a T cell subset sorted from them (not recorded which). Source of these receptors: a man younger than 35 who had mild COVID-19 (a few samples of this study predate the infection). Cell type and time point are not known.

This clonotype was observed a handful of times. The genes are TRBV29-1 and TRBJ1-1; D not certain. The CDR3 sequence is 15 residues long. Germline CDR1 reads SQVTM; CDR2 reads ANQGSEA. V lost 5 bases, J lost 0 bases, and 16 bases lay in between. The CDR3 sequence: CSVSPGWGMNTEAFF. The DNA for the CDR3 is TGCAGCGTTAGTCCGGGATGGGGTATGAACACTGAAGCTTTCTTT.

In its sample, this clonotype was seen a few times. CDR3 sequence: CASSEAVTSTDTQYF. The DNA for the CDR3 is TGCGCCAGCAGCGAGGCCGTGACTAGCACAGATACGCAGTATTTT. This chain connects TRBV5-1 to TRBJ2-3; D is undetermined. CDR3 length: 15 amino acids. In germline, CDR1 is SGHRS, CDR2 YFSETQ. Trimming left V 4 bases short and J 0 bases short, with 12 bases between.

This clonotype was counted between two and nine times. The chain combines TRBV25-1 with TRBJ1-1; D is ambiguous. Trimming took 1 base from V and 10 from J, leaving 16 bases between them. Germline values: CDR1 MGHDK, CDR2 SYGVNS. This CDR3 region has 14 residues. CDR3 DNA sequence: TGTGCCAGCAGTGAATCCGGGCATCTCCCCCGAGCTTTCTTT. It yields the protein CASSESGHLPRAFF.

There are a few counts of this clonotype. The chain links TRBV11-2 to TRBJ2-1; D gene uncertain. The germline V and J ends were trimmed by 2 bases and 6 bases, with 20 bases remaining between them. Germline-derived CDR1 and CDR2 are SGHAT and FQNNGV. CDR3 length equals 17 residues. This chain's CDR3 is CASSLTPPGLWGNEQFF. The CDR3, as DNA: TGTGCCAGCAGCTTAACCCCACCGGGCCTTTGGGGCAATGAGCAGTTCTTC.

This rearrangement joins TRBV6-5 to TRBJ2-2; TRBD1 matches 8 bases. This CDR3 spans 15 amino acids. J lost 4 bases, V lost 5 bases, and 6 bases had no gene match. The germline V gene has CDR1 MNHEY and CDR2 SVGAGI. CDR3 coding DNA: TGTGCCAGCAGTAGGACAGGGTCGGTCACCGGGGAGCTGTTTTTT. Its translation is CASSRTGSVTGELFF.

The chain has TRBV12-3 or TRBV12-4 and TRBJ1-5; D is unresolved. CDR3 length: 13 residues. Trimming took 4 bases from V and 6 from J, leaving 10 bases between them. The CDR3 is CASSYQVSQPQHF. For the CDR3, the DNA is TGTGCCAGCAGTTACCAGGTTTCTCAGCCCCAGCATTTT.

This clonotype has more than one count but fewer than ten. V and J are TRBV7-9 and TRBJ1-1, with D maybe TRBD1 (6 bases). Germline V CDR1 and CDR2: SEHNR, FQNEAQ (reference sequence). This CDR3 comprises 14 residues. Trimming took 4 bases from V and 4 from J, leaving 13 bases between them. CDR3 sequence: CASSSRVGATEAFF. In DNA form, the CDR3 reads TGTGCCAGCAGCTCCCGGGTGGGGGCCACTGAAGCTTTCTTT.

At least ten counts were recorded for this clonotype. The gene calls are TRBV20-1 and TRBJ2-1, with TRBD2 matching over 7 bases. CDR1 and CDR2 (germline): DFQATT, SNEGSKA (reference sequence). After removal of 0 bases from V and 4 bases from J, the junction contained 6 bases not matched to a gene. The CDR3 covers 15 residues. CDR3 in amino acids: CSARDPSGAYNEQFF. For the CDR3, the DNA is TGCAGTGCTAGAGATCCCAGCGGGGCGTACAATGAGCAGTTCTTC.

This clonotype was recorded a few times. The chain has TRBV29-1 and TRBJ1-2, with a tentative D call TRBD1 (6 bases). There are 15 residues in the CDR3. From germline, CDR1 is SQVTM and CDR2 ANQGSEA. V shed 3 bases and J shed 0 bases, with 14 bases lying between them. The CDR3 sequence is CSVDARGQANYGYTF. The CDR3 DNA sequence: TGCAGCGTTGATGCCAGGGGTCAAGCTAACTATGGCTACACCTTC.

The gene calls are TRBV19 and TRBJ1-5; a weak D match, TRBD1 (5 bases). Germline V gene sequence: CDR1 LNHDA, CDR2 SQIVND (reference sequence). The CDR3 has 13 amino acids. V lost 5 bases and J 6 bases, leaving 11 bases between the germline ends. This chain's CDR3 is CASSWGIGQPQHF. CDR3 DNA: TGTGCCAGTAGTTGGGGGATCGGTCAGCCCCAGCATTTT.

The chain combines TRBV28 with TRBJ2-7; 9 nucleotides align to TRBD1. V trimming: 4 bases; J trimming: 4 bases; junction bases outside the gene matches: 8. The CDR3 runs 15 residues. CDR1 and CDR2 (germline): MDHEN, SYDVKM. The CDR3 DNA sequence: TGTGCCAGCAGTTCCTCCGGGACAGGGCTATACGAGCAGTACGTC. Its translation is CASSSSGTGLYEQYV.

This clonotype was recorded a few times. The chain recombines TRBV7-3 with TRBJ1-1; D remains ambiguous. Per germline, CDR1 SGHTA and CDR2 FQGTGA. The V end lost 9 bases, the J end lost 4 bases, and 18 bases lay between the germline ends. This CDR3 has 14 residues. The CDR3 region has the DNA TGTGCCAGGACCTTAGGCATAAGGTGCACTGAAGCTTTCTTT. Translated: CARTLGIRCTEAFF.

This sequence joins TRBV2 and TRBJ2-7, with D unclear. CDR3 length equals 9 residues. The V gene lost 9 bases and the J gene lost 7 bases, with 7 bases spanning the gap. The germline CDR1 and CDR2 sequences are SNHLY and FYNNEI. The CDR3 spells CASLEEQYF. Written as DNA, the CDR3 is TGTGCCAGTTTAGAGGAGCAGTACTTC.

This clonotype was seen repeatedly, ten times or more. This chain joins TRBV5-1 and TRBJ2-5; TRBD1 matches 9 bases. Trimming took 4 bases from V and 4 from J; bases not matched to a gene: 8. CDR1 and CDR2 from the germline V gene are SGHRS and YFSETQ. The CDR3 spans 15 residues. The CDR3 coding sequence is TGCGCCAGCAGCAGCACCGGGACAGGGACAGAGACCCAGTACTTC. This codes for CASSSTGTGTETQYF. Based on the CDR3 plus reference TRBV5-1 and TRBJ2-5, the full variable domain is KAGVTQTPRYLIKTRGQQVTLSCSPISGHRSVSWYQQTPGQGLQFLFEYFSETQRNKGNFPGRFSGRQFSNSRSEMNVSTLELGDSALYLCASSSTGTGTETQYFGPGTRLLVL.

This clonotype has just a few counts. The CDR3 coding sequence is TGTGCCAGCAGTTTATCGATCATCTACAATGAGCAGTTCTTC. The encoded protein is CASSLSIIYNEQFF. V usage is TRBV27 and J usage is TRBJ2-1, with unresolved D. The CDR3 extends over 14 amino acids. Germline V gene data show CDR1 as MNHEY and CDR2 as SMNVEV (reference sequence). V was pared by 0 bases and J by 3 bases, with 6 bases between.

This clonotype was counted only a few times. The J gene is TRBJ1-1, the V gene TRBV5-1; 9 bases match TRBD1. The length of the CDR3 is 14 residues. With V trimmed by 4 bases and J by 2 bases, 3 bases remained unmatched. Germline loops: CDR1 SGHRS, CDR2 YFSETQ. CDR3 loop: CASSITGGNTEAFF. The CDR3 region has the DNA TGCGCCAGCAGCATAACAGGGGGCAACACTGAAGCTTTCTTT.

The CDR3 sequence: CASSYSTGGYYGYTF. Here the CDR3 DNA reads TGTGCCAGCAGTTACTCGACGGGGGGTTACTATGGCTACACCTTC. The chain combines TRBV6-6 with TRBJ1-2, with a possible D match to TRBD1 (5 bases). V dropped 0 bases and J dropped 3 bases, with 11 bases sitting between them. There are 15 residues in the CDR3. Per germline, CDR1 MNHNY and CDR2 SVGAGI (reference sequence).

This clonotype was observed a handful of times. The CDR3, as DNA: TGTGCCAGCACCCCGGACAGGGAAGTGGAGAACACCGGGGAGCTGTTTTTT. This gives the protein CASTPDREVENTGELFF. The chain couples TRBV12-3 or TRBV12-4 to TRBJ2-2, with 8 bases fitting TRBD1. The CDR3 loop spans 17 amino acids. V lost 7 bases, J lost 1 base, and 11 bases stayed unmatched.

The rearrangement uses TRBV10-3 and TRBJ2-3; 7 positions match TRBD2. Germline CDR1 is ENHRY and CDR2 is SYGVKD. The CDR3 is made up of 16 amino acids. With 0 bases clipped from V and 6 bases from J, the junction kept 9 bases outside the gene matches. The chain's CDR3 is CAISESRGGVRDTQYF. CDR3 nucleotide sequence: TGTGCCATCAGTGAGTCCCGCGGGGGAGTCCGGGATACGCAGTATTTT.

The chain is built from TRBV19 and TRBJ1-2, with D perhaps TRBD1 (5 bases). Germline V gives CDR1 LNHDA, CDR2 SQIVND (reference sequence). Between the trimmed V and J ends, which lost 5 bases and 6 bases, there was a span of 13 bases. The CDR3 covers 13 residues. The CDR3 region has the DNA TGTGCCAGTAGTGGCTCCGGGGCGGATGGCTACACCTTC. It translates to CASSGSGADGYTF. Using reference TRBV19 and TRBJ1-2 for the parts outside the CDR3, the full variable domain is DGGITQSPKYLFRKEGQNVTLSCEQNLNHDAMYWYRQDPGQGLRLIYYSQIVNDFQKGDIAEGYSVSREKKESFPLTVTSAQKNPTAFYLCASSGSGADGYTFGSGTRLTVV.